Presented here are 19 T cell receptor beta chains from one specimen sequenced in a study of PD-1 blockade in classical Hodgkin lymphoma (dated by TCRdb to 2018 to 2020). Per the publication, the time point label means: cycle 4 day 1 (C4D1), after six to seven weeks of nivolumab. Relapse after autologous stem cell transplantation had occurred in all trial patients, and cohorts A, B and C were distinguished by prior brentuximab vedotin exposure. Library construction relied on the immunoSEQ multiplex PCR assay. The table comes from immuneACCESS by way of TCRdb, which keeps in-frame sequences with V and J called. Part of the clones is missing from these tables; in studies checked, under half for an unresolved V gene and the rest for unknown reasons. The sample table lists 50,000 to 65,000 clones, more than 80% of them with a count of one. The ten largest make up about a tenth of the sample. Sequencing used peripheral blood mononuclear cells (PBMCs), obtained before the fourth cycle of nivolumab. These receptors were taken from a human donor with classical Hodgkin lymphoma.

The chain links TRBV4-2 to TRBJ1-1; D gene ambiguous. The CDR3 has 13 residues. The germline CDR1 and CDR2 sequences are LGHNA and YNFKEQ. The germline V and J ends were trimmed by 0 bases and 0 bases, with 2 bases remaining between them. CDR3 in amino acids: CASSQDMNTEAFF. CDR3 bases: TGTGCCAGCAGCCAAGATATGAACACTGAAGCTTTCTTT.

The chain has TRBV7-8 and TRBJ2-5; D is possibly TRBD2 (5 bases). The V and J ends lost 2 bases and 5 bases respectively, with 15 bases between them. Germline-derived CDR1 and CDR2 are SGHVS and FQNEAQ. The CDR3 has 15 amino acids. CDR3 amino acids: CASSLCVGGGETQYF. Written as DNA, the CDR3 is TGTGCCAGCAGCTTATGTGTTGGAGGTGGGGAGACCCAGTACTTC.

The chain recombines TRBV9 with TRBJ2-7; 10 bases are a match to TRBD1. The germline CDR1 and CDR2 sequences are SGDLS and YYNGEE. The ends lost 3 bases at V and 5 bases at J; junction bases unmatched: 8. The CDR3 covers 15 residues. The CDR3 spells CASSAPGTGAHEQYF. Written as DNA, the CDR3 is TGTGCCAGCAGCGCCCCCGGGACAGGGGCCCACGAGCAGTACTTC.

This chain uses TRBV5-1 with TRBJ2-7; no clear D gene. There are 12 residues in the CDR3. The germline CDR1 and CDR2 sequences are SGHRS and YFSETQ. The ends were cut back, 3 bases at V and 6 bases at J, with 10 bases in the middle. CDR3 sequence (DNA): TGCGCCAGCAGCTCTACCGACGGCGAGCAGTACTTC. It encodes CASSSTDGEQYF.

The CDR3 here is CASSLLGETQYF. The DNA of the CDR3 is TGTGCCAGCAGCTTACTTGGAGAGACCCAGTACTTC. The rearrangement links TRBV7-9 to TRBJ2-5; no clear D gene. This CDR3 is built from 12 residues. V was cut by 2 bases and J by 4 bases, with 5 bases left in between. Germline loops: CDR1 SEHNR, CDR2 FQNEAQ (reference sequence).

The chain carries TRBV10-3 and TRBJ1-2; D is uncertain. Trimming took 5 bases from V and 1 from J, leaving 5 bases between them. Germline CDR1 is ENHRY and CDR2 is SYGVKD. CDR3 length: 12 residues. CDR3 nucleotides: TGTGCCATCAGTCCCGGTAACTATGGCTACACCTTC. Translated, it gives CAISPGNYGYTF.

V and J are TRBV7-2 and TRBJ2-4; the D gene is possibly TRBD1 (5 bases). Trimming took off 1 base at V and 0 bases at J, with 10 bases between the two ends. The CDR3 totals 16 residues. Germline values: CDR1 SGHTA, CDR2 FQGNSA. The CDR3 loop is CASSLGRALAKNIQYF. Written as DNA, the CDR3 is TGTGCCAGCAGCTTAGGCAGGGCGCTAGCCAAAAACATTCAGTACTTC.

The chain's CDR3 is CASSLGGIGAAYNSPLHF. DNA for the CDR3: TGTGCCAGCAGCTTAGGGGGAATAGGGGCCGCCTATAATTCACCCCTCCACTTT. J is TRBJ1-6 and V is TRBV11-2, with a possible D match to TRBD1 (5 bases). Germline V gene lookup returns CDR1 SGHAT and CDR2 FQNNGV. The CDR3 extends over 18 amino acids. V dropped 1 base and J dropped 2 bases, with 15 bases sitting between them.

The chain has TRBV11-2 and TRBJ2-7; 9 nucleotides match TRBD2. The CDR3 runs to 14 residues. With 2 bases clipped from V and 3 bases from J, the junction kept 2 bases outside the gene matches. The germline gives CDR1 SGHAT, CDR2 FQNNGV. The CDR3 protein is CASSLLAGNYEQYF. In DNA, the CDR3 is TGTGCCAGCAGCTTACTAGCGGGGAACTACGAGCAGTACTTC.

The chain has TRBV6-5 and TRBJ2-7; tentative D call: TRBD2 (5 bases). Between the trimmed V and J ends, which lost 6 bases and 6 bases, there was a span of 9 bases. CDR1 is MNHEY and CDR2 is SVGAGI in the germline V gene. The CDR3 is 11 amino acids. CDR3 coding DNA: TGTGCCAGCAGCCCCGGGGTCGAGCAGTACTTC. Protein product: CASSPGVEQYF.

This chain joins TRBV15 and TRBJ2-2, with D uncertain. The V end lost 0 bases, the J end lost 5 bases, and 7 bases lay between the germline ends. Per the germline V gene, CDR1 is LNHNV and CDR2 is YYDKDF (reference sequence). The CDR3 runs 14 residues. CDR3 nucleotide sequence: TGTGCCACCAGCAGAGATCCCGGGACCGGGGAGCTGTTTTTT. It encodes CATSRDPGTGELFF.

For the CDR3, the DNA is TGTGCCAGCAGCGAGCACGGGGGGCTTAACTATGGCTACACCTTC. This gives the protein CASSEHGGLNYGYTF. J is TRBJ1-2 and V is TRBV5-5, with a tentative D call TRBD1 (6 bases). CDR3 length: 15 amino acids. Germline CDR1 is SGHKS and CDR2 is YYEKEE (reference sequence). V was clipped by 4 bases and J by 1 base, with 14 bases between them.

The chain has TRBV9 and TRBJ1-1; D perhaps matches TRBD1 (5 bases). V was trimmed by 0 bases and J by 2 bases, leaving 8 bases between them. The CDR3 consists of 14 residues. The germline CDR1 and CDR2 sequences are SGDLS and YYNGEE. The CDR3 nucleotides are TGTGCCAGCAGCGTAGCTCAGGGAAACACTGAAGCTTTCTTT. The encoded protein is CASSVAQGNTEAFF.

The genes are TRBV10-3 and TRBJ1-2, with D perhaps TRBD1 (6 bases). Germline CDR1 and CDR2: ENHRY and SYGVKD. The ends were cut back, 6 bases at V and 2 bases at J, with 13 bases in the middle. The CDR3 sequence is 14 residues long. The DNA of the CDR3 is TGTGCCATCAGAAAGAGACAGGCGAACTATGGCTACACCTTC. It specifies CAIRKRQANYGYTF.

The chain is built from TRBV7-9 and TRBJ2-3, with D unresolved. The length of the CDR3 is 14 residues. The ends were cut back, 1 base at V and 4 bases at J, with 9 bases in the middle. Germline CDR1 SEHNR, CDR2 FQNEAQ (reference sequence). The CDR3 DNA sequence: TGTGCCAGCAGCTTAGGCGGAACGGCAGATACGCAGTATTTT. Translated: CASSLGGTADTQYF.

This sequence joins TRBV4-1 and TRBJ2-1; D may be TRBD1 or TRBD2 (6 bases each). The germline gives CDR1 MGHRA, CDR2 YSYEKL. V dropped 1 base and J dropped 4 bases, with 11 bases sitting between them. This CDR3 has 15 residues. The CDR3 here is CASSQAGAIYNEQFF. The DNA for the CDR3 is TGCGCCAGCAGCCAAGCGGGGGCAATATACAATGAGCAGTTCTTC.

The J gene is TRBJ2-5, the V gene TRBV5-1, with no clear D. The germline gives CDR1 SGHRS, CDR2 YFSETQ. The CDR3 runs to 13 residues. Trimming cost V 2 bases and J 2 bases, with 7 bases left between them. Written as DNA, the CDR3 is TGCGCCAGCAGCTTCAACCTACAAGAGACCCAGTACTTC. Its protein is CASSFNLQETQYF.

The V and J genes are TRBV11-3 and TRBJ2-1; TRBD2 aligns across 8 bases. The CDR3 totals 14 residues. CDR1 is SGHNT, CDR2 YENEEA, per germline. V gave up 2 bases and J gave up 9 bases; unmatched junction bases: 6. The CDR3 protein is CASSLHLAGSEQFF. CDR3 DNA sequence: TGTGCCAGCAGCTTACACCTAGCGGGTAGTGAGCAGTTCTTC.

As for this clone: Other DNA sequences in this sample translate to the same CDR3. The chain links TRBV6-1 to TRBJ2-1, with D tentatively TRBD1 (6 bases). Germline V CDR1 and CDR2: MNHNS, SASEGT. V lost 1 base and J 2 bases, leaving 9 bases between the germline ends. The CDR3 is made up of 15 amino acids. CDR3 DNA sequence: TGTGCCAGCAGTGAAGAGGCAGGGGCCTACAATGAGCAGTTCTTC. It translates to CASSEEAGAYNEQFF.